This TCR beta chain was profiled in a study of neoadjuvant anti-PD-1 for oral cavity cancer. For the study at large: Patients without progression received a fourth nivolumab dose around day 43, then surgical resection on days 50-56.

Blood cells were analyzed directly, without culture or expansion. Most PBMC samples had about 520 ng input DNA in six replicates. Generated by immunoSEQ multiplex PCR, the TCRdb table keeps only in-frame clones and is missing some. Of some 33,000 clones listed, around 87% were seen once; the top ten hold approximately 3.7%. Trimming shortened V by 3 bases and J by 3 bases, and 12 bases separated the two germline ends. In germline, CDR1 is SGHTA, CDR2 FQGNSA. The CDR3 is made up of 14 amino acids. Sample: PBMCs, taken before nivolumab (anti-PD-1) treatment. The rearrangement links TRBV7-2 to TRBJ2-7, with a weak D call TRBD1 (5 bases). The receptor comes from a person aged 40 to 85 with oral cavity squamous cell carcinoma. The CDR3 sequence: CASSFAGKIYEQYF. The DNA for the CDR3 is TGTGCCAGCAGCTTCGCAGGGAAAATCTACGAGCAGTACTTC.